The present T cell receptor (beta chain) was sequenced within a study of blood T cell repertoires in COVID-19. Whole-study context: Collection of acute and convalescent COVID-19 samples took place in the United States, Italy and Spain. Sample material is recorded as cDNA or gDNA derived from T cells, B-cell-depleted T cells, or PBMCs.

V was trimmed by 6 bases and J by 0 bases, leaving 14 bases between them. This CDR3 spans 15 amino acids. CDR1 SNHLY and CDR2 FYNNEI come from the germline V gene. Methods used by the authors: Reference gene primers were amplified, and this amplification served to estimate nucleated cell counts. Using immunoSEQ multiplex PCR, the repertoire was profiled, and TCRdb retains in-frame clones only, with some absent. V and J calls and clone size follow that table, whereas D and trimming were derived from the DNA. The table records nearly 300,000 clones, 70% to 85% of them present only once. The sequence was collected from a human donor with COVID-19, enrolled during active disease. The donor label of this sample is uncertain. The sample taken for sequencing was peripheral blood. The chain couples TRBV2 to TRBJ1-2; D possibly corresponds to TRBD1 (5 bases). CDR3 nucleotides: TGTGCCAGCAGGTCCCTGACAGCCGCTAACTATGGCTACACCTTC. Amino acid sequence: CASRSLTAANYGYTF.